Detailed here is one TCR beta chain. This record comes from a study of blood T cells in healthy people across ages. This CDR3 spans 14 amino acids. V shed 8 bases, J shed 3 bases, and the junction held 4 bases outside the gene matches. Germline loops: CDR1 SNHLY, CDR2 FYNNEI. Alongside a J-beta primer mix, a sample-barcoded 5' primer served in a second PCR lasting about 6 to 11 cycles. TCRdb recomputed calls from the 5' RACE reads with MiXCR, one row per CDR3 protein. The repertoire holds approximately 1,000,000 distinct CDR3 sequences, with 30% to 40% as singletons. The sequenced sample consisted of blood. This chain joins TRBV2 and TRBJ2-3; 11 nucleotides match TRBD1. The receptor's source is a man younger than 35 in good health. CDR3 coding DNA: TGTGCCAGCCGGACAGGGGGCGTGACAGATACGCAGTATTTT. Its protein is CASRTGGVTDTQYF.